The sequence of this T cell receptor beta chain was determined in a study of response to subunit inactivated influenza vaccine. General study findings and limits: Every seasonal influenza vaccination brings in few new T cells, the authors suggested.

This clonotype has only a few counts. What it binds is not known. Germline V CDR1 and CDR2: DFQATT, SNEGSKA (reference sequence). J was trimmed by 4 bases and V by 5 bases; bases with no gene match: 5. This CDR3 has 14 residues. TCRdb independently ran MiXCR on the RT-PCR reads; one entry per CDR3 protein. Among some 500,000 distinct CDR3 sequences listed, about 17% were seen once. The chain recombines TRBV20-1 with TRBJ2-7, with 13 bases matching TRBD2. This clonotype was sampled from a man aged 50 to 69 who received an inactivated influenza vaccine. The specimen was CD4+ T cells sorted from PBMCs, collected 23 to 25 months after vaccination. This chain's CDR3 is CSAGTSGGAYEQYF. In DNA form, the CDR3 reads TGCAGTGCTGGAACTAGCGGGGGGGCTTACGAGCAGTACTTC.